This entry features one T cell receptor (beta chain) sequence. This clone was found once. There is no known antigen for this receptor. Base qualities are missing; no much larger clone stands one base away. This sample was taken from a study of beta chain features in type 1 diabetes listed by TCRdb under 2018. With respect to the entire study: No differences in mean age, gender distribution, total cell number or subset yield were found between patients and healthy donors. A total of about 100 million sorted cells were examined across all samples, and RNA yield correlated strongly with the number of cells per subset. The study compared the TCRB repertoires of sorted circulating CD4+ T cell subsets in recently diagnosed type 1 diabetes patients with those in matched healthy donors. Regulatory and stem cell-like memory subsets were obtained from only 8 patients and about 8 healthy donors, while naive and central memory subsets were obtained from all 28 donors.

The entire isolated RNA was reverse transcribed using the High Capacity cDNA Reverse Transcription Kit, and thus expressed TCRB transcripts were sequenced. Deep immunoSEQ sequencing was applied to naive, central memory and regulatory T cell samples, giving an average of roughly 3.3 million total reads per sample. Sorted cells were lysed in RLT buffer, and RNA was extracted using DNase-treated RNeasy Micro or Mini kits according to cell number. Each cell subset was processed separately to prevent cross-contamination, with patient and healthy donor samples processed together. The immunoSEQ multiplex PCR was used to amplify TCRB sequences from cDNA, yielding 87-bp fragments that span the CDR3 region. Sequencing of the amplicons was done on the Illumina HiSeq platform. On the authors' methods: PCR bias was corrected computationally using synthetic template baselines, and reads within Hamming distance 2 were collapsed, with unmergeable singletons discarded. By aligning reads against IMGT, V, D and J genes, CDR3 length, and insertions or deletions at six rearrangement sites were assigned. Within each subset, clonotype counts were normalized to sorted cell number, after which true diversity and Gini coefficients were computed with the tcR R package. The overlap coefficient, calculated on TCRB nucleotide sequences, was used to quantify repertoire sharing. Out-of-frame TCRB sequences from naive cells were analyzed to stand in for the pre-selection repertoire. In its TCRdb copy, this immuneACCESS table keeps in-frame sequences only and misses some clones. Where compared with another copy, unresolved V genes explain less than half of these, and the others have no known cause. That table supplies the V and J calls and clone size; D and trimming were determined from the DNA. For this sample there are 450,000 or so clones; about an eighth appear just once. The ten largest make up 0.046% of the sample.

Each donor gave one peripheral blood draw, approximately 110 mL on average, collected into heparinised tubes. A BD FACSAria II was used to sort naive, central memory, regulatory and stem cell-like memory CD4+ T cells with a panel that included CD45RO, CCR7, CD25, CD127, CD95 and CD27. Purity was above 95% for every sorted population. PBMCs were isolated immediately by Lymphoprep density gradient centrifugation and stained directly without culture. So that batch effects would be minimized, each experiment stained and sorted samples in pairs, pairing one healthy donor with one patient. Beyond this particular receptor, the publication reports: At VDJ recombination sites, type 1 diabetes patients had fewer insertions and more deleted nucleotides, which implies abnormalities in thymic rearrangement. Because small numbers of individuals were included in the HLA sub-analyses, any influence of HLA type on TCRB rearrangement was left unresolved. PCR may preferentially amplify shorter templates, but because patient and control samples were amplified and corrected together, any resulting skew would affect both groups equally. Because cDNA rather than genomic DNA was sequenced, highly expressing activated cells could have been over-represented, although no difference in activation and CD3 levels was found between groups. Naive, central memory and regulatory TCRB repertoires appeared more similar among patients than among healthy donors. Type 1 diabetes patients showed a moderate but significant shortening of TCRB CDR3 length in all four CD4+ subsets.

The CDR3 goes from the cysteine to the phenylalanine over 13 residues. Only CDR3 DNA is held: 39 bases, read in frame from base 1. For this chain, trimming is 6 bases at the V end and 4 bases at the J end, and the number of junction bases without a gene match is 5. CDR1 and CDR2, per the germline V gene, are MDHEN and SYDVKM. Sequencing was done on a sample of naive CD4+ T cells from blood. Reading the label with the study, this specimen's cell subset or site is: true naive CD4+ T cells. This receptor was identified in a woman younger than 30 in good health. The receptor chain draws on TRBV28 and TRBJ2-5; the junction holds 7 bases that match TRBD1. The CDR3 protein: CASRTGMPETQYF. The nucleotide sequence is TGTGCCAGCAGGACAGGGATGCCAGAGACCCAGTACTTC. Joined to the reference TRBV28 and TRBJ2-5 proteins, this CDR3 gives the full variable domain: DVKVTQSSRYLVKRTGEKVFLECVQDMDHENMFWYRQDPGLGLRLIYFSYDVKMKEKGDIPEGYSVSREKKERFSLILESASTNQTSMYLCASRTGMPETQYFGPGTRLLVL.